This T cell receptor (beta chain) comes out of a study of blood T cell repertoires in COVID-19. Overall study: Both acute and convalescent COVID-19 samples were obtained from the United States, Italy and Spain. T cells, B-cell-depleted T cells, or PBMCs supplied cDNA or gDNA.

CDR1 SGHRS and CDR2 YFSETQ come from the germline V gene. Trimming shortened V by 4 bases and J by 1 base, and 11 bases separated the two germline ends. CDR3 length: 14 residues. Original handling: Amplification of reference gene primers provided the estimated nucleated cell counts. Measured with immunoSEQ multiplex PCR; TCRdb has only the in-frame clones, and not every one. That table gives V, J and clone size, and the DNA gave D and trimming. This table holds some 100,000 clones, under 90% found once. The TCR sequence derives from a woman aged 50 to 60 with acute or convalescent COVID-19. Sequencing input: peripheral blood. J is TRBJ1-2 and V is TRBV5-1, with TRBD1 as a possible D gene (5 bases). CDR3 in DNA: TGCGCCAGCAGCGTGACAGCGGGTAACTATGGCTACACCTTC. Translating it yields CASSVTAGNYGYTF.